The next 27 T cell receptor beta chains were all read from a single sample in a study of blood T cell repertoires in COVID-19. The protocol was immunoSEQ multiplex PCR, while the TCRdb copy is restricted to in-frame clones and leaves out a portion. The data show some 220,000 clones, approximately 83% seen once. The material sequenced was peripheral blood. All receptors come from an older woman with acute or convalescent COVID-19.

The V call is TRBV29-1, the J call TRBJ1-2, with a possible D match to TRBD1 (5 bases). Germline loops: CDR1 SQVTM, CDR2 ANQGSEA. This CDR3 spans 15 amino acids. V was pared by 6 bases and J by 3 bases, with 20 bases between. CDR3 loop: CSVTESYGGYYGYTF. Here the CDR3 DNA reads TGCAGCGTGACCGAGTCCTACGGGGGATACTATGGCTACACCTTC.

The V gene is TRBV5-1, the J gene TRBJ1-6; D possibly corresponds to TRBD1 (5 bases). Germline V lookup: CDR1 SGHRS, CDR2 YFSETQ. Trimming removed 0 bases from V and 0 bases from J, with 13 bases in between. CDR3 length: 18 amino acids. The CDR3 DNA sequence: TGCGCCAGCAGCTTGGCTGGCAGCGGGGGCTCCTATAATTCACCCCTCCACTTT. It specifies CASSLAGSGGSYNSPLHF. Using reference TRBV5-1 and TRBJ1-6 for the parts outside the CDR3, the full variable domain is KAGVTQTPRYLIKTRGQQVTLSCSPISGHRSVSWYQQTPGQGLQFLFEYFSETQRNKGNFPGRFSGRQFSNSRSEMNVSTLELGDSALYLCASSLAGSGGSYNSPLHFGNGTRLTVT.

The J gene is TRBJ2-7, the V gene TRBV5-1; D is unclear. Per the germline V gene, CDR1 is SGHRS and CDR2 is YFSETQ. The CDR3 sequence is 18 residues long. V lost 2 bases and J 3 bases, leaving 24 bases between the germline ends. This CDR3 is CASSFPLSDTSGYYEQYF. The CDR3, as DNA: TGCGCCAGCAGCTTTCCCCTATCAGACACTTCAGGATACTACGAGCAGTACTTC.

The rearrangement uses TRBV18 and TRBJ2-1; 8 bases match TRBD1. CDR1 and CDR2 from the germline V gene are KGHSH and LQKENI. The CDR3 runs to 14 residues. J was trimmed by 3 bases and V by 4 bases; bases with no gene match: 2. CDR3 sequence: CASSRTGYYNEQFF. CDR3 DNA: TGTGCCAGCTCACGGACAGGGTACTACAATGAGCAGTTCTTC.

The gene calls are TRBV13 and TRBJ1-4; TRBD1 agrees at 10 bases. The V gene end was trimmed by 7 bases and the J gene end by 8 bases; junction bases not matched to a gene: 13. Germline V CDR1 and CDR2: PRHDT, FYEKMQ (reference sequence). This CDR3 comprises 16 residues. CDR3 in amino acids: CASIKRGTGAQEKLFF. Here the CDR3 DNA reads TGTGCCAGCATCAAAAGGGGGACAGGGGCCCAGGAAAAACTGTTTTTT.

This CDR3 reads CASSYRAGTGREKLFF. The DNA for the CDR3 is TGTGCCAGCAGTTACCGCGCCGGGACAGGGCGGGAAAAACTGTTTTTT. The chain couples TRBV6-5 to TRBJ1-4; 9 nucleotides align to TRBD1. The CDR3 consists of 16 residues. Trimming at V came to 2 bases and at J to 8 bases, leaving 9 bases not matched to a gene. In germline, CDR1 is MNHEY, CDR2 SVGAGI.

The chain links TRBV7-9 to TRBJ1-1, with D uncertain. Trimming shortened V by 5 bases and J by 11 bases, and 18 bases separated the two germline ends. This CDR3 comprises 13 residues. Germline-derived CDR1 and CDR2 are SEHNR and FQNEAQ (reference sequence). The CDR3 region is CASSTPPRGEAFF. In DNA form, the CDR3 reads TGTGCCAGCAGCACGCCCCCCCGGGGTGAGGCTTTCTTT.

The V gene is TRBV3-1 (or the pseudogene TRBV3-2), the J gene TRBJ1-1; 7 bases match TRBD1. Unmatched junction bases numbered 2, after V lost 4 bases and J lost 0 bases. The CDR3 has 14 amino acids. The germline CDR1 and CDR2 sequences are LGHDT and YNNKEL (reference sequence). CDR3 amino acids: CASSPGQLNTEAFF. The CDR3 region has the DNA TGTGCCAGCAGCCCGGGACAGCTGAACACTGAAGCTTTCTTT.

The chain combines TRBV2 with TRBJ2-2; 7 nucleotides align to TRBD2. V lost 3 bases and J lost 6; bases outside the gene matches: 4. The CDR3 extends over 14 amino acids. Germline loops: CDR1 SNHLY, CDR2 FYNNEI. CDR3 amino acids: CASSEVRGAGELFF. The CDR3 region has the DNA TGTGCCAGCAGTGAGGTCCGGGGGGCCGGGGAGCTGTTTTTT.

Comment on this clone: A much more abundant neighbour one base away suggests this may be a read error. This sample includes further DNA sequences coding for the same CDR3. The chain employs TRBV4-1 and TRBJ1-6; a weak D match, TRBD1 (6 bases). V was clipped by 0 bases and J by 7 bases, with 10 bases between them. There are 15 residues in the CDR3. CDR1 is MGHRA, CDR2 YSYEKL, per germline. CDR3: CASSQDGQINSPLHF. The CDR3, as DNA: TGCGCCAGCAGCCAAGACGGACAGATCAATTCACCCCTCCACTTT.

To note about this clone: This CDR3 is also generated by other DNA sequences in the sample. The chain links TRBV28 to TRBJ1-5; D unresolved. The CDR3 consists of 14 residues. Deletions cut 4 bases from V and 1 base from J, with 8 bases between. Germline V gene lookup returns CDR1 MDHEN and CDR2 SYDVKM. DNA for the CDR3: TGTGCCAGCAGTTCCCTTTCCAGCAATCAGCCCCAGCATTTT. Its protein is CASSSLSSNQPQHF.

This chain joins TRBV28 and TRBJ1-4; D is unresolved. Germline assignment: CDR1 MDHEN and CDR2 SYDVKM. The CDR3 sequence is 14 residues long. Trimming cost V 4 bases and J 5 bases, with 11 bases left between them. The CDR3 loop reads CASSSRSLNEKLFF. The CDR3 bases are TGTGCCAGCAGTTCTCGTTCCTTAAATGAAAAACTGTTTTTT.

The chain has TRBV28 and TRBJ2-7; tentative D call: TRBD2 (6 bases). Germline V gene sequence: CDR1 MDHEN, CDR2 SYDVKM. V was shortened by 8 bases and J by 6 bases, with 17 bases between the two germline ends. There are 13 residues in the CDR3. For the CDR3, the DNA is TGTGCCAGCCGTGCCGGGGGTGAGGGCGAGCAGTACTTC. This translates into CASRAGGEGEQYF.

The chain joins TRBV5-5 to TRBJ2-1, with 8 positions matching TRBD1. The CDR3 sequence is 16 residues long. Germline V gene sequence: CDR1 SGHKS, CDR2 YYEKEE (reference sequence). The V and J ends lost 0 bases and 4 bases, in that order; junction bases with no gene match: 6. CDR3 sequence reads: CASSLDQGALYNEQFF. In DNA form, the CDR3 reads TGTGCCAGCAGCTTGGATCAGGGGGCGTTGTACAATGAGCAGTTCTTC.

V usage is TRBV13 and J usage is TRBJ2-1; a possible D gene is TRBD2 (6 bases). Germline lookup yields CDR1 PRHDT and CDR2 FYEKMQ (reference sequence). There are 16 residues in the CDR3. With 6 bases removed from V and 6 bases from J, the gap between germline ends came to 21 bases. CDR3 amino acids: CASSWAEGPRGNEQFF. The CDR3 DNA reads TGTGCCAGCAGTTGGGCCGAGGGGCCGCGGGGCAATGAGCAGTTCTTC.

The rearrangement links TRBV3-1 (or the pseudogene TRBV3-2) to TRBJ1-2; D perhaps matches TRBD1 (6 bases). Germline CDR1 and CDR2: LGHDT and YNNKEL (reference sequence). The CDR3 is made up of 14 amino acids. Trimming cost V 1 base and J 4 bases, with 10 bases left between them. The CDR3 protein is CASSQATGGYGYTF. The CDR3 DNA reads as TGTGCCAGCAGCCAAGCGACAGGTGGCTATGGCTACACCTTC.

This chain uses TRBV9 with TRBJ1-1, with 7 bases that match TRBD1. The junction had 5 bases not matched to a gene; V was cut back by 2 bases and J by 4 bases. CDR1 SGDLS and CDR2 YYNGEE come from the germline V gene. This CDR3 contains 14 residues. CDR3 region: CASSVGQEGTEAFF. The CDR3 coding sequence is TGTGCCAGCAGCGTCGGACAGGAGGGCACTGAAGCTTTCTTT.

The chain combines TRBV9 with TRBJ1-2; no definite D call. CDR3 length: 13 amino acids. Germline V gene sequence: CDR1 SGDLS, CDR2 YYNGEE. The V gene lost 2 bases and the J gene lost 0 bases, with 5 bases spanning the gap. The CDR3 here is CASSVGTNYGYTF. CDR3 bases: TGTGCCAGCAGCGTCGGGACTAACTATGGCTACACCTTC. Filled out from reference TRBV9 and TRBJ1-2, the complete variable domain reads DSGVTQTPKHLITATGQRVTLRCSPRSGDLSVYWYQQSLDQGLQFLIQYYNGEERAKGNILERFSAQQFPDLHSELNLSSLELGDSALYFCASSVGTNYGYTFGSGTRLTVV.

V usage is TRBV12-3 or TRBV12-4 and J usage is TRBJ2-5, with D possibly being TRBD2 (6 bases). This CDR3 is 12 amino acids long. The V gene lost 6 bases and the J gene lost 5 bases, with 10 bases spanning the gap. In DNA form, the CDR3 reads TGTGCCAGCAGGGGCGGGGTGGAGACCCAGTACTTC. It is translated as CASRGGVETQYF.

The V call is TRBV7-6, the J call TRBJ2-5; 9 bases line up with TRBD2. Germline V gene lookup returns CDR1 SGHVS and CDR2 FNYEAQ. The CDR3 is 16 residues long. J gave up 5 bases and V 5 bases, and 12 bases lay outside the gene matches. The DNA of the CDR3 is TGTGCCAGCAGCCCCGGAGGCGGGGGGGCTAGGGAGACCCAGTACTTC. Translating gives CASSPGGGGARETQYF.

This clone is a singleton in its sample. The V and J genes are TRBV6-2 or TRBV6-3 and TRBJ1-2; 7 bases line up with TRBD1. V trimming: 5 bases; J trimming: 10 bases; junction bases outside the gene matches: 16. The germline V gene has CDR1 MNHEY and CDR2 SVGEGT. The CDR3 runs to 15 residues. The DNA for the CDR3 is TGTGCCAGCAGTCCAGCTGTAGGGACAGCAGGAGCCTACACCTTC. Protein: CASSPAVGTAGAYTF.

Comments on this clone: The same CDR3 can be traced to other DNA sequences in this sample. V gene TRBV18 combines with J gene TRBJ1-6, with TRBD1 matching over 10 bases. This CDR3 spans 16 amino acids. CDR1 KGHSH and CDR2 LQKENI come from the germline V gene. V lost 6 bases, J lost 7 bases, and 9 bases stayed unmatched. This chain's CDR3 is CASSPGTGASNSPLHF. DNA for the CDR3: TGTGCCAGCTCTCCCGGGACAGGGGCCTCAAATTCACCCCTCCACTTT.

The genes are TRBV19 and TRBJ1-5, with 8 bases matching TRBD1. This CDR3 comprises 14 residues. J was trimmed by 3 bases and V by 7 bases; bases with no gene match: 5. The germline CDR1 and CDR2 sequences are LNHDA and SQIVND (reference sequence). In nucleotides, the CDR3 is TGTGCCAGTACAAGGACAGGGAACAATCAGCCCCAGCATTTT. It specifies CASTRTGNNQPQHF.

V usage is TRBV3-1 (or the pseudogene TRBV3-2) and J usage is TRBJ1-4; possible D gene TRBD1, 6 bases. The V end was cut by 4 bases, the J end by 8 bases, with 14 bases between. CDR3 length equals 14 residues. CDR1 and CDR2 from the germline V gene are LGHDT and YNNKEL (reference sequence). Here the CDR3 DNA reads TGTGCCAGCAGCCCCACGGACAGTGGAGAAAAACTGTTTTTT. This codes for CASSPTDSGEKLFF.

The rearrangement uses TRBV3-1 (or the pseudogene TRBV3-2) and TRBJ1-4, with D possibly TRBD1 on 6 matching bases. The CDR3 has 15 amino acids. V was shortened by 4 bases and J by 4 bases, with 13 bases between the two germline ends. The germline CDR1 and CDR2 sequences are LGHDT and YNNKEL (reference sequence). CDR3 residues: CASSRVTGFNEKLFF. CDR3 DNA sequence: TGTGCCAGCAGCCGCGTGACAGGCTTTAATGAAAAACTGTTTTTT.

V gene TRBV6-5 combines with J gene TRBJ1-2; D is perhaps TRBD1 (6 bases). Per the germline V gene, CDR1 is MNHEY and CDR2 is SVGAGI. CDR3 length: 13 residues. V was cut by 4 bases and J by 6 bases, with 12 bases left in between. The CDR3 DNA reads as TGTGCCAGCAGTTTCACAGGGTCCCATGGCTACACCTTC. It encodes CASSFTGSHGYTF.

The chain combines TRBV4-1 with TRBJ1-3; D is perhaps TRBD1 (5 bases). This CDR3 region has 13 residues. Germline values: CDR1 MGHRA, CDR2 YSYEKL. V was cut by 4 bases and J by 4 bases, with 8 bases left in between. CDR3 region: CASSLDSGNTIYF. The CDR3 DNA sequence: TGCGCCAGCAGCCTCGACAGCGGAAACACCATATATTTT.